These 14 T cell receptor beta chains share one sample of origin, sequenced in a study of vaccination effects on CD4 cells after COVID-19. For these TCRs, the target antigens are not known. Measured with immunoSEQ multiplex PCR; TCRdb has only the in-frame clones, and not every one. The sample yields tens of thousands of clones, around 70% seen once. Culture lasted about nine days before CD4+ T cell isolation. The participants, recipients of two vaccine doses, got either BNT162b2 or mRNA-1273. The sequencing used CD4+ T cells from PBMCs cultured without peptide, collected after COVID-19 vaccination. These receptors were obtained from a human donor who received a COVID-19 vaccine.

This sequence joins TRBV9 and TRBJ1-4; D is unresolved. The germline V and J ends were trimmed by 0 bases and 4 bases, with 10 bases remaining between them. The germline V gene encodes CDR1 SGDLS and CDR2 YYNGEE. The CDR3 has 15 residues. CDR3 DNA sequence: TGTGCCAGCAGCGTAGGGGCGGAGGGTAATGAAAAACTGTTTTTT. Translating it yields CASSVGAEGNEKLFF. Looking up the rest from reference TRBV9 and TRBJ1-4 gives the full variable domain: DSGVTQTPKHLITATGQRVTLRCSPRSGDLSVYWYQQSLDQGLQFLIQYYNGEERAKGNILERFSAQQFPDLHSELNLSSLELGDSALYFCASSVGAEGNEKLFFGSGTQLSVL.

This chain uses TRBV2 with TRBJ1-2; 10 bases agree with TRBD1. V shed 6 bases and J 12 bases; nucleotides not matched to a gene: 10. Germline values: CDR1 SNHLY, CDR2 FYNNEI. CDR3 length equals 13 residues. In DNA form, the CDR3 reads TGTGCCAGCAGAGGGACAGGGGTTACCGCCGACACCTTC. Translation gives CASRGTGVTADTF.

The V gene is TRBV2, the J gene TRBJ2-3; 8 bases match TRBD1. The CDR3 has 15 amino acids. V trimming: 4 bases; J trimming: 2 bases; junction bases outside the gene matches: 5. Germline assignment: CDR1 SNHLY and CDR2 FYNNEI. CDR3 coding DNA: TGTGCCAGCAGTGCTAACAGGGGGTTCACAGATACGCAGTATTTT. It specifies CASSANRGFTDTQYF.

V usage is TRBV7-2 and J usage is TRBJ2-5; the D gene is possibly TRBD1 (5 bases). The CDR3 consists of 14 residues. Germline-derived CDR1 and CDR2 are SGHTA and FQGNSA. Trimming stripped 4 bases from V and 3 bases from J, with 12 bases between. CDR3 DNA sequence: TGTGCCAGCAGCTCGCAGGGAATAAAAGAGACCCAGTACTTC. It specifies CASSSQGIKETQYF.

This sequence joins TRBV7-9 and TRBJ2-3; no clear D. V was cut by 5 bases and J by 6 bases, with 6 bases left in between. The CDR3 length is 11 residues. Germline CDR1 reads SEHNR; CDR2 reads FQNEAQ (reference sequence). The CDR3 spells CASSVKDTQYF. The DNA of the CDR3 is TGTGCCAGCAGCGTCAAGGATACGCAGTATTTT.

This clone occurred a few times. The V gene is TRBV12-5, the J gene TRBJ1-5; D possibly corresponds to TRBD1 (5 bases). Germline loops: CDR1 LGHNT, CDR2 FRNRAP. V shed 5 bases and J shed 3 bases, with 20 bases lying between them. This CDR3 region has 17 residues. The chain's CDR3 is CASGPPHGGVFNQPQHF. CDR3 nucleotides: TGTGCTAGTGGTCCCCCTCACGGGGGGGTGTTCAATCAGCCCCAGCATTTT.

This clone has just a few counts. J is TRBJ1-6 and V is TRBV6-5, with D perhaps matching TRBD1 (6 bases). The V gene lost 0 bases and the J gene lost 5 bases, with 11 bases spanning the gap. The CDR3 covers 16 residues. The germline V gene encodes CDR1 MNHEY and CDR2 SVGAGI. CDR3 residues: CASSYSGGANNSPLHF. The CDR3 DNA is TGTGCCAGCAGTTACTCCGGGGGGGCCAATAATTCACCCCTCCACTTT.

The chain couples TRBV20-1 to TRBJ2-5; D is ambiguous. Germline CDR1 is DFQATT and CDR2 is SNEGSKA (reference sequence). This CDR3 region has 12 residues. The V and J ends lost 3 bases and 5 bases respectively, with 10 bases between them. The CDR3 region has the DNA TGCAGTGCTAGTATTCAGCTCGAGACCCAGTACTTC. Its protein product is CSASIQLETQYF.

This chain joins TRBV25-1 and TRBJ1-1, with a possible D match to TRBD1 (5 bases). Germline-derived CDR1 and CDR2 are MGHDK and SYGVNS. Trimming took 6 bases from V and 6 from J, leaving 14 bases between them. This CDR3 has 13 residues. The CDR3 sequence: CASSQGADAEAFF. CDR3 bases: TGTGCCAGCAGCCAGGGAGCGGACGCTGAAGCTTTCTTT.

The chain joins TRBV3-1 (or the pseudogene TRBV3-2) to TRBJ2-3; D is unresolved. The germline gives CDR1 LGHDT, CDR2 YNNKEL (reference sequence). The V and J ends lost 1 base and 6 bases respectively, with 5 bases between them. The CDR3 totals 12 residues. As DNA, the CDR3 is TGTGCCAGCAGCCAAGTTGTTGATACGCAGTATTTT. As protein: CASSQVVDTQYF.

This clone occurred a few times. This CDR3 is CASSPGTGESYEQYV. CDR3 bases: TGCGCCAGCAGCCCGGGGACAGGAGAATCCTACGAGCAGTACGTC. The chain uses TRBV5-1 and TRBJ2-7; 8 bases fit TRBD1. Looked up from germline, CDR1 is SGHRS and CDR2 is YFSETQ. J gave up 1 base and V 4 bases, and 7 bases lay outside the gene matches. CDR3 length: 15 residues.

The chain joins TRBV2 to TRBJ2-5; TRBD2 agrees at 12 bases. Losses at the gene ends were 4 bases for V and 0 bases for J; bases not matched to a gene: 6. The germline CDR1 and CDR2 sequences are SNHLY and FYNNEI. The CDR3 is 17 amino acids. Here the CDR3 reads CASSVRLAGANQETQYF. The CDR3 DNA reads TGTGCCAGCAGTGTTCGACTAGCGGGGGCGAACCAAGAGACCCAGTACTTC.

V and J are TRBV7-9 and TRBJ1-1; D gene ambiguous. Trimming took 3 bases from V and 2 from J, leaving 10 bases between them. Germline V gene lookup returns CDR1 SEHNR and CDR2 FQNEAQ (reference sequence). The CDR3 is made up of 14 amino acids. The chain's CDR3 is CASSFRDINTEAFF. CDR3 bases: TGTGCCAGCAGCTTCCGGGATATCAACACTGAAGCTTTCTTT.

The chain carries TRBV19 and TRBJ1-6, with TRBD1 identical over 7 bases. The trim removed 8 bases at V and 8 bases at J, leaving 9 bases unmatched. The CDR3 is made up of 14 amino acids. Per the germline V gene, CDR1 is LNHDA and CDR2 is SQIVND (reference sequence). CDR3 loop: CASGIGGRDSPLHF. CDR3 nucleotide sequence: TGTGCCAGTGGGATAGGGGGCAGGGATTCACCCCTCCACTTT.